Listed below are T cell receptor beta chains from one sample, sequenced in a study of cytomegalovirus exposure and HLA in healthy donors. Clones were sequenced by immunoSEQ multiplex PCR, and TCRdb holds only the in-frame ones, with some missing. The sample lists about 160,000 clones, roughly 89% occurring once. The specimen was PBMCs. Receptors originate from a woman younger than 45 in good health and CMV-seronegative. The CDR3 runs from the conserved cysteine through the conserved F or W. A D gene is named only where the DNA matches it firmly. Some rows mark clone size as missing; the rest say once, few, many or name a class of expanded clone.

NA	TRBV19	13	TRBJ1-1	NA	CASSTGLNTEAFF	TGTGCCAGTAGTACGGGTTTGAACACTGAAGCTTTCTTT
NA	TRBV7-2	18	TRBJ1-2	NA	CASSLVYRTDYPNYGYTF	TGTGCCAGCAGCTTAGTATACAGGACAGATTATCCTAACTATGGCTACACCTTC
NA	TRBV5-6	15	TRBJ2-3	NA	CASSLGPGVTDTQYF	TGTGCCAGCAGCTTGGGACCCGGGGTCACAGATACGCAGTATTTT
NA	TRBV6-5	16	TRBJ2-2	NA	CASSYSQGRVGGELFF	TGTGCCAGCAGTTACTCCCAGGGGCGTGTAGGCGGGGAGCTGTTTTTT
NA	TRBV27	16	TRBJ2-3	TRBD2	CASSPYRGGSTDTQYF	TGTGCCAGCAGTCCCTACCGGGGCGGGAGTACAGATACGCAGTATTTT
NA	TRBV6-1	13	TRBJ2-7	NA	CASSGSGQYEQYF	TGTGCCAGCAGTGGATCAGGACAGTACGAGCAGTACTTC
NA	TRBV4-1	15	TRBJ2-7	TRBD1	CASSRGTGAPYEQYF	TGCGCCAGCAGCCGTGGGACAGGGGCCCCCTACGAGCAGTACTTC
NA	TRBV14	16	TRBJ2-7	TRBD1	CASSLKPGQGTYEQYF	TGTGCCAGCAGCCTGAAGCCGGGACAGGGAACCTACGAGCAGTACTTC
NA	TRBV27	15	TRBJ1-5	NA	CASQTAGAGDQPQHF	TGTGCCAGTCAAACGGCGGGGGCTGGGGATCAGCCCCAGCATTTT
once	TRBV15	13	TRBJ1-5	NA	CATSRDPGQPQHF	TGTGCCACCAGCAGAGATCCAGGTCAGCCCCAGCATTTT
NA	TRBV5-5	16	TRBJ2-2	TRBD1	CASSLLGQGLTGELFF	TGTGCCAGCAGCTTGTTAGGACAGGGGCTCACCGGGGAGCTGTTTTTT
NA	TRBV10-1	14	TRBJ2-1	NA	CASSDGVGLNEQFF	TGCGCCAGCAGTGACGGGGTGGGTCTCAATGAGCAGTTCTTC